Each of the 2 T cell receptor beta chains below was sequenced from the same sample in a study of blood T cell repertoires in COVID-19. Produced via immunoSEQ multiplex PCR; TCRdb's table is partial and in-frame only. The sample includes 200,000 or so clones, 81% of them seen just once. Sequencing used peripheral blood. The receptors here all came from a woman over 75 with COVID-19, enrolled during active disease.

The rearrangement uses TRBV18 and TRBJ1-5; possibly TRBD1 for D (5 bases). From germline, CDR1 is KGHSH and CDR2 LQKENI. Between the trimmed V and J ends, which lost 8 bases and 6 bases, there was a span of 14 bases. The CDR3 is 13 residues long. The CDR3 DNA sequence: TGTGCCAGCGCGATCGCGGGGGGTCAGCCCCAGCATTTT. This codes for CASAIAGGQPQHF.

This chain connects TRBV5-8 to TRBJ2-5, with 7 bases lining up with TRBD1. The length of the CDR3 is 14 residues. Losses at the gene ends were 3 bases for V and 0 bases for J; bases not matched to a gene: 2. Germline V CDR1 and CDR2: SGHTS, YDEGEE. CDR3 sequence: CASSWDRNQETQYF. The CDR3 DNA follows: TGTGCCAGCAGCTGGGACAGAAACCAAGAGACCCAGTACTTC. The full variable domain, its missing parts supplied by reference TRBV5-8 and TRBJ2-5, is EAGVTQSPTHLIKTRGQQATLRCSPISGHTSVYWYQQALGLGLQFLLWYDEGEERNRGNFPPRFSGRQFPNYSSELNVNALELEDSALYLCASSWDRNQETQYFGPGTRLLVL.